The next 8 T cell receptor beta chains were all read from a single sample in a study of T cell responses to AZD1222 COVID-19 vaccine. The repertoire was sequenced with immunoSEQ multiplex PCR; TCRdb's copy has only in-frame clones and lacks some. The profile shows around 92,000 clones, about nine tenths of them singletons. The sequenced sample was peripheral blood, obtained on day 0 of AZD1222 vaccination. These receptors came from an adult in good health.

This clone was seen a few times. The rearrangement uses TRBV28 and TRBJ2-1, with 10 positions matching TRBD2. The CDR3 extends over 16 amino acids. With 4 bases clipped from V and 3 bases from J, the junction kept 6 bases outside the gene matches. The germline gives CDR1 MDHEN, CDR2 SYDVKM. The CDR3 spells CASSYIAGGLYNEQFF. In DNA form, the CDR3 reads TGTGCCAGCAGTTATATAGCGGGAGGACTCTACAATGAGCAGTTCTTC.

As for this clone: This sample includes further DNA sequences coding for the same CDR3. The chain has TRBV12-3 or TRBV12-4 and TRBJ2-7; TRBD1 matches 9 bases. V lost 6 bases, J lost 3 bases, and 3 bases stayed unmatched. The CDR3 runs to 13 residues. DNA for the CDR3: TGTGCCAGCAGACCGGACAGGGGCTACGAGCAGTACTTC. Translated: CASRPDRGYEQYF.

The chain couples TRBV6-5 to TRBJ1-2; 9 positions match TRBD1. CDR3 length equals 15 residues. Germline-derived CDR1 and CDR2 are MNHEY and SVGAGI. Trimming cost V 6 bases and J 1 base; bases outside gene matches: 6. CDR3 region: CASRGQGLFNYGYTF. The CDR3 DNA follows: TGTGCCAGCAGGGGACAGGGCCTCTTTAACTATGGCTACACCTTC.

The rearrangement uses TRBV6-5 and TRBJ1-6; 8 bases align to TRBD1. V trimming: 7 bases; J trimming: 7 bases; junction bases outside the gene matches: 9. Germline CDR1 reads MNHEY; CDR2 reads SVGAGI. This CDR3 has 15 residues. The CDR3 bases are TGTGCCAGCAAGGAGACAGGGGAAAGGAATTCACCCCTCCACTTT. This codes for CASKETGERNSPLHF.

The chain links TRBV10-3 to TRBJ1-5; D gene ambiguous. In germline, CDR1 is ENHRY, CDR2 SYGVKD. Trimming stripped 7 bases from V and 3 bases from J, with 10 bases between. The CDR3 has 13 amino acids. CDR3: CAIKSQPNQPQHF. The CDR3 coding sequence is TGTGCCATCAAGTCACAGCCCAATCAGCCCCAGCATTTT.

The chain uses TRBV18 and TRBJ2-1; maybe TRBD2 (5 bases). V gave up 2 bases and J gave up 0 bases, with 11 bases separating them. In germline, CDR1 is KGHSH, CDR2 LQKENI. The CDR3 loop spans 16 amino acids. CDR3 sequence (DNA): TGTGCCAGCTCACCAAGGGTAGCGAGCTCCTACAATGAGCAGTTCTTC. This encodes CASSPRVASSYNEQFF. Combining the CDR3 with reference TRBV18 and TRBJ2-1 gives the whole variable domain NAGVMQNPRHLVRRRGQEARLRCSPMKGHSHVYWYRQLPEEGLKFMVYLQKENIIDESGMPKERFSAEFPKEGPSILRIQQVVRGDSAAYFCASSPRVASSYNEQFFGPGTRLTVL.

The V gene is TRBV28, the J gene TRBJ1-1; possibly TRBD1 for D (6 bases). CDR3 length: 13 residues. Trimming left V 3 bases short and J 11 bases short, with 16 bases between. Germline V gives CDR1 MDHEN, CDR2 SYDVKM. CDR3 amino acids: CASSFGPGASAFF. The CDR3 nucleotides are TGTGCCAGCAGTTTCGGGCCGGGGGCGTCGGCTTTCTTT.

The CDR3 region has the DNA TGCGCCAGCAGCTGGGACAGGGAGGAAAAACTGTTTTTT. Protein product: CASSWDREEKLFF. This chain links TRBV5-1 with TRBJ1-4; 9 bases match TRBD1. This CDR3 is 13 amino acids long. CDR1 is SGHRS and CDR2 is YFSETQ in the germline V gene. With 3 bases clipped from V and 8 bases from J, the junction kept 2 bases outside the gene matches.